These T cell receptor beta chains were read from a single sample in a study of identical twins. TCRdb reanalysed the 5' RACE reads using MiXCR and keeps one entry per CDR3 protein. The table lists about 330,000 distinct CDR3 sequences, roughly an eighth of them singletons, with roughly 7.8% in the top ten. The data also belong to a second study, concerning yellow fever vaccine responses in identical twins.

Input material: CD8+ T cells sorted from blood. The receptors stem from a young woman in good health. The CDR3 runs from the conserved cysteine through the conserved F or W. A D gene is named only where the DNA matches it firmly. Size is omitted from some rows. Given values are once, few, many or a class for expanded clones.

V gene,J gene,clone size,D gene,CDR3 protein,CDR3 DNA
TRBV12-3/TRBV12-4,TRBJ2-3,few,TRBD1,CASSYSPPDRWYF,TGTGCCAGCAGTTATTCCCCTCCGGACAGGTGGTATTTT
TRBV3-1,TRBJ2-5,NA,NA,CASSQVAEYQETQYF,TGTGCCAGCAGCCAAGTAGCGGAGTACCAAGAGACCCAGTACTTC
TRBV12-5,TRBJ2-7,NA,TRBD1,CASGSPSGQGVYEQYF,TGTGCTAGTGGTTCTCCATCGGGACAGGGGGTCTACGAGCAGTACTTC
TRBV7-9,TRBJ2-1,many,NA,CASSLALSGNEQFF,TGTGCCAGCAGCTTAGCGCTTAGCGGCAATGAGCAGTTCTTC
TRBV12-3/TRBV12-4,TRBJ2-7,many,NA,CASSLYGYEQYF,TGTGCCAGCAGTTTGTACGGCTACGAGCAGTACTTC
TRBV7-9,TRBJ1-2,few,NA,CASSHGSGDAYGYTF,TGTGCCAGCAGCCACGGTTCAGGGGACGCCTATGGCTACACCTTC
TRBV9,TRBJ2-7,few,NA,CASSVGAGSSYEQYF,TGTGCCAGCAGCGTAGGGGCGGGATCGTCCTACGAGCAGTACTTC
TRBV27,TRBJ1-1,NA,NA,CASSLYRGITNTEAFF,TGTGCCAGCAGTTTATATAGGGGTATCACGAACACTGAAGCTTTCTTT
TRBV5-1,TRBJ2-3,many,NA,CASSFRGRNTDTQYF,TGCGCCAGCAGCTTCCGGGGACGAAACACAGATACGCAGTATTTT
TRBV4-1,TRBJ2-1,many,NA,CASSPARSSYNEQFF,TGCGCCAGCAGCCCCGCCCGGAGCTCCTACAATGAGCAGTTCTTC
TRBV12-3/TRBV12-4,TRBJ2-3,few,TRBD2,CASSLEAGGAEISTDTQYF,TGTGCCAGCAGTTTAGAAGCGGGGGGGGCCGAAATCAGCACAGATACGCAGTATTTT
TRBV9,TRBJ2-1,NA,NA,CASSEGFRKDNEQFF,TGTGCCAGCAGCGAGGGGTTTAGAAAAGACAATGAGCAGTTCTTC
TRBV20-1,TRBJ2-1,NA,TRBD2,CSASGWRGGMNEQFF,TGCAGTGCCTCCGGTTGGCGGGGGGGCATGAATGAGCAGTTCTTC
TRBV11-2,TRBJ2-2,NA,NA,CASSLDEGTNTGELFF,TGTGCCAGCAGCTTAGATGAGGGAACGAACACCGGGGAGCTGTTTTTT
TRBV29-1,TRBJ1-2,few,NA,CSVVRVKEYGYTF,TGCAGCGTTGTGAGGGTAAAAGAGTATGGCTACACCTTC
TRBV5-6,TRBJ2-1,NA,TRBD2,CASSRSATSGRVDEQFF,TGTGCCAGCAGCCGTTCGGCGACTAGCGGGAGGGTGGATGAGCAGTTCTTC
TRBV7-8,TRBJ2-3,many,NA,CASPERGLRADTQYF,TGTGCCAGCCCTGAAAGAGGGTTGAGGGCAGATACGCAGTATTTT
TRBV12-3/TRBV12-4,TRBJ1-6,few,TRBD1,CASSFDRVTLHF,TGTGCCAGCAGTTTTGACAGGGTTACGCTCCACTTT
TRBV6-2/TRBV6-3,TRBJ2-1,few,TRBD2,CASSYSARGLAGGPYNEQFF,TGTGCCAGCAGTTACTCGGCAAGAGGGCTAGCGGGAGGACCGTACAATGAGCAGTTCTTC
TRBV6-1,TRBJ2-7,few,TRBD2,CASKLTSGSAYEQYF,TGTGCCAGCAAGCTAACTAGCGGGAGTGCCTACGAGCAGTACTTC
TRBV28,TRBJ1-5,NA,NA,CASSFPGQPQHF,TGTGCCAGCAGTTTTCCAGGGCAGCCCCAGCATTTT
TRBV6-5,TRBJ2-1,many,NA,CASSYSGGEQFF,TGTGCCAGCAGTTACTCCGGCGGTGAGCAGTTCTTC
TRBV5-1,TRBJ2-7,few,NA,CASSFGLAYEQYF,TGCGCCAGCAGCTTTGGACTCGCTTACGAGCAGTACTTC
TRBV29-1,TRBJ1-2,few,NA,CSVEDGYGYTF,TGCAGCGTCGAGGACGGATATGGCTACACCTTC
TRBV28,TRBJ2-2,many,NA,CASSFRVGYGELFF,TGTGCCAGCAGTTTCAGGGTGGGGTACGGGGAGCTGTTTTTT
TRBV7-9,TRBJ2-1,NA,NA,CASSLDEFGPYNEQFF,TGTGCCAGCAGCTTAGACGAATTCGGCCCCTACAATGAGCAGTTCTTC
TRBV27,TRBJ1-6,NA,NA,CASSLSQGTSPLHF,TGTGCCAGCAGTTTAAGCCAGGGGACCTCACCCCTCCACTTT
TRBV10-1,TRBJ2-1,few,NA,CATGQYNEQFF,TGCGCCACGGGACAATACAATGAGCAGTTCTTC
TRBV6-2/TRBV6-3,TRBJ1-2,NA,NA,CASSYFALNYGYTF,TGTGCCAGCAGTTACTTCGCATTGAACTATGGCTACACCTTC
TRBV7-9,TRBJ2-3,few,NA,CASSPPRGMTDTQYF,TGTGCCAGCAGCCCCCCTCGTGGGATGACAGATACGCAGTATTTT
TRBV3-1,TRBJ2-5,few,TRBD1,CASSQEGNRGLETQYF,TGTGCCAGCAGCCAAGAAGGAAACAGGGGCTTGGAGACCCAGTACTTC
TRBV7-2,TRBJ2-3,NA,NA,CASSLPPTQYF,TGTGCCAGCAGCTTACCCCCGACGCAGTATTTT
TRBV4-1,TRBJ2-3,few,NA,CASSQTQVPSSTDTQYF,TGCGCCAGCAGCCAAACCCAGGTCCCTTCTAGCACAGATACGCAGTATTTT
TRBV6-1,TRBJ2-1,NA,TRBD2,CASSKREVWVYNEQFF,TGTGCCAGCAGTAAACGGGAGGTTTGGGTCTACAATGAGCAGTTCTTC
TRBV5-5,TRBJ1-1,NA,NA,CASSLDGHEVDAFF,TGTGCCAGCAGCTTGGACGGACATGAAGTGGATGCTTTCTTT
TRBV7-6,TRBJ2-5,few,NA,CASSRTFDHQETQYF,TGTGCCAGCAGTCGTACCTTCGATCACCAAGAGACCCAGTACTTC
TRBV20-1,TRBJ1-3,many,NA,CSAREFGNTIYF,TGCAGTGCTAGAGAGTTTGGAAACACCATATATTTT
TRBV6-2/TRBV6-3,TRBJ1-5,few,TRBD1,CASRLTGDQPQHF,TGTGCCAGCAGACTGACAGGGGATCAGCCCCAGCATTTT
TRBV2,TRBJ2-1,NA,TRBD1,CASRDRGQGNEQFF,TGTGCCAGCAGGGACAGGGGCCAGGGGAATGAGCAGTTCTTC
TRBV3-1,TRBJ2-2,NA,NA,CSSSQVLLILNTGELFF,TGTTCCAGCAGCCAAGTCCTGTTGATTTTAAACACCGGGGAGCTGTTTTTT
TRBV6-5,TRBJ2-3,NA,NA,CASSYMVTDTQYF,TGTGCCAGCAGTTATATGGTGACAGATACGCAGTATTTT
TRBV15,TRBJ1-2,few,TRBD1,CATSRDQGVPNYGYTF,TGTGCCACCAGCAGAGATCAGGGGGTACCGAACTATGGCTACACCTTC
TRBV2,TRBJ2-2,many,NA,CASRETGELFF,TGTGCCAGCAGGGAGACCGGGGAGCTGTTTTTT
TRBV5-6,TRBJ1-2,few,NA,CASSLPGDYGYTF,TGTGCCAGCAGCCTGCCAGGGGACTATGGCTACACCTTC
TRBV14,TRBJ1-5,NA,TRBD1,CASSHRQGPSNQPQHF,TGTGCCAGCAGCCATCGACAGGGTCCTAGCAATCAGCCCCAGCATTTT
TRBV7-9,TRBJ2-5,NA,TRBD1,CASSSGQGGRETQYF,TGTGCCAGCAGCTCAGGACAGGGAGGTCGAGAGACCCAGTACTTC
TRBV29-1,TRBJ2-1,many,NA,CSVDVWESKDNEQFF,TGCAGCGTTGATGTGTGGGAGTCTAAAGACAATGAGCAGTTCTTC
TRBV25-1,TRBJ1-4,many,NA,CASSEYRDGEKLFF,TGTGCCAGCAGTGAATACAGGGACGGCGAAAAACTGTTTTTT
TRBV3-1,TRBJ1-1,many,NA,CASSQDYEGFNTEAFF,TGTGCCAGCAGCCAAGACTATGAGGGATTTAACACTGAAGCTTTCTTT
TRBV13,TRBJ2-7,few,NA,CASSGATKYEQYF,TGTGCCAGCAGCGGGGCAACCAAGTACGAGCAGTACTTC
TRBV7-9,TRBJ2-1,many,TRBD1,CASSFPDRASYNEQFF,TGTGCCAGCAGCTTTCCTGACAGGGCGTCCTACAATGAGCAGTTCTTC
TRBV6-6,TRBJ2-3,few,NA,CASKPGSTDTQYF,TGTGCCAGCAAACCAGGGAGCACAGATACGCAGTATTTT
TRBV6-2/TRBV6-3,TRBJ2-5,NA,TRBD2,CASSLAGGWETQYF,TGTGCCAGCAGTCTAGCGGGAGGCTGGGAGACCCAGTACTTC
TRBV7-9,TRBJ2-3,few,TRBD2,CASSFRLAGEGPDTQYF,TGTGCCAGCAGCTTTCGACTAGCGGGAGAGGGGCCAGATACGCAGTATTTT
TRBV4-1,TRBJ2-5,few,TRBD2,CASSDPETSGETQYF,TGCGCCAGCAGCGACCCCGAAACTAGCGGAGAGACCCAGTACTTC
TRBV7-9,TRBJ2-7,NA,NA,CASSPRSGAGYEQYF,TGTGCCAGCAGCCCCCGTTCAGGGGCCGGCTACGAGCAGTACTTC
TRBV29-1,TRBJ1-1,many,TRBD1,CSVEGQGAGNTEAFF,TGCAGCGTTGAAGGACAGGGGGCCGGGAACACTGAAGCTTTCTTT
TRBV5-1,TRBJ1-1,few,NA,CASSLYRLNGNTEAFF,TGCGCCAGCAGCTTGTACAGGCTAAATGGTAATACTGAAGCTTTCTTT
TRBV3-1,TRBJ2-3,few,TRBD1,CASSQARDRSRGTDTQYF,TGTGCCAGCAGCCAAGCCCGGGACAGGTCTCGCGGCACAGATACGCAGTATTTT
TRBV7-9,TRBJ2-7,NA,NA,CASSFGGQTYEQYF,TGTGCCAGCAGCTTCGGGGGACAGACCTACGAGCAGTACTTC